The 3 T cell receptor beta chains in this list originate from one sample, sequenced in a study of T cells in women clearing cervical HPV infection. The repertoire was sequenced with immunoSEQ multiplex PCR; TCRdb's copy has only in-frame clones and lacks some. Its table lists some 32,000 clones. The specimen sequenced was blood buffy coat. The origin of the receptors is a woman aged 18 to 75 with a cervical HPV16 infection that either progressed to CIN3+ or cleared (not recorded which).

The CDR3 bases that were read are TGCGCCAGCAGCCAAGACGGACAGGGTGGTTCACCC. Its translation: CASSQDGQGGSP. The CDR3 in its entirety is CASSQDGQGGSPLHF. J is TRBJ1-6 and V is TRBV4-1; 8 bases match TRBD1. The CDR3 end is not reached by the read, which stops 3 residues before it; the germline J gene fills it in. The length of the CDR3 is 15 residues. Germline V gives CDR1 MGHRA, CDR2 YSYEKL. J lost 9 bases, V lost 0 bases, and 4 bases had no gene match.

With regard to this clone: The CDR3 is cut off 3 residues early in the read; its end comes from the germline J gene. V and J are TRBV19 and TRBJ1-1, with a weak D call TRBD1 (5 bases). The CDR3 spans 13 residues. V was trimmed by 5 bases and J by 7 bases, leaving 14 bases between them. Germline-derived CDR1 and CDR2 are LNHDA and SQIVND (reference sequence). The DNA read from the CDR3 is TGTGCCAGTAGTCCGGGGGGGTTTGGTGAA. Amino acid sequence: CASSPGGFGE. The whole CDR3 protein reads CASSPGGFGEAFF.

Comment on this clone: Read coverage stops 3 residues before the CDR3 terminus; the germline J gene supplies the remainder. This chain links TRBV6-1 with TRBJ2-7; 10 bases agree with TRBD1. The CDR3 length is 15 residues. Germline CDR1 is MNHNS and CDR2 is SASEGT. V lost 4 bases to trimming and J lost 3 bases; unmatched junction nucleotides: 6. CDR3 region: CASSAGQGPYYEQYF. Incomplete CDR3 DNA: TGTGCCAGCAGTGCGGGACAGGGGCCCTACTACGAG.